This passage covers 12 T cell receptor beta chains from one sample sequenced in a study of blood T cells in healthy people across ages. Next came a second PCR, run for about 7 to 11 cycles, which used a sample-barcoded 5' primer along with a J-beta primer mix. TCRdb used MiXCR to reprocess the 5' RACE reads, holding one entry per CDR3 protein. The sample has 590,000 or so distinct CDR3 sequences, about 28% seen once; the top ten hold about 15%. Sequenced input: blood. The origin of the receptors is an elderly woman in good health.

About this clonotype: A single base separates this from a much larger clone, so it may be a read error. The V and J genes are TRBV6-2 or TRBV6-3 and TRBJ2-7, with TRBD2 as a possible D gene (6 bases). Per germline, CDR1 MNHEY and CDR2 SVGEGT. V was cut by 0 bases and J by 7 bases, with 22 bases left in between. This CDR3 region has 17 residues. The CDR3 nucleotides are TGTGCCAGCAGTTACTCGAAGGGCGGGGATCCCTGGAATGAGCAGTACTTC. Amino acid sequence: CASSYSKGGDPWNEQYF.

CDR3 in amino acids: CAWTTLTTGGDGYTF. CDR3 bases: TGTGCCTGGACTACCTTAACGACAGGGGGAGATGGCTACACCTTC. The V call is TRBV30, the J call TRBJ1-2, with 9 bases fitting TRBD1. With 4 bases clipped from V and 6 bases from J, the junction kept 12 bases outside the gene matches. The CDR3 spans 15 residues. Germline assignment: CDR1 GTSNPN and CDR2 SVGIG (reference sequence).

This clonotype was recorded a few times. The V and J genes are TRBV4-3 and TRBJ2-1, with a weak D call TRBD1 (6 bases). There are 16 residues in the CDR3. With 0 bases removed from V and 6 bases from J, the gap between germline ends came to 15 bases. Germline assignment: CDR1 LGHNA and CDR2 YSLEER. The CDR3 sequence is CASSQDRGTGSNEQFF. CDR3 sequence (DNA): TGCGCCAGCAGCCAAGATAGGGGGACGGGAAGCAATGAGCAGTTCTTC.

This clonotype appeared a few times. V usage is TRBV6-2 or TRBV6-3 and J usage is TRBJ2-7; 11 nucleotides line up with TRBD2. Germline V gives CDR1 MNHEY, CDR2 SVGEGT. Trimming removed 4 bases from V and 7 bases from J; junction bases left unmatched: 18. This CDR3 comprises 18 residues. The CDR3 region has the DNA TGTGCCAGCAGTTTCTTATTACCCGGGACTAGCGGCTCGGGGGAGCAGTACTTC. It specifies CASSFLLPGTSGSGEQYF.

V gene TRBV7-2 combines with J gene TRBJ1-1; D not certain. Trimming left V 5 bases short and J 0 bases short, with 7 bases between. CDR3 size: 13 residues. Germline CDR1 SGHTA, CDR2 FQGNSA. CDR3 in amino acids: CASSTEMNTEAFF. In DNA, the CDR3 is TGTGCCAGCAGCACGGAGATGAACACTGAAGCTTTCTTT.

The sample holds many counts of this clonotype. The chain carries TRBV9 and TRBJ1-6, with TRBD1 matching 8 bases. The CDR3 is made up of 14 amino acids. From germline, CDR1 is SGDLS and CDR2 YYNGEE. The J segment lost 7 bases and the V segment lost 8 bases, leaving 8 bases of the junction unmatched. This chain's CDR3 is CASNSGGVNSPLHF. CDR3 coding DNA: TGTGCCAGTAATTCAGGGGGCGTCAATTCACCCCTCCACTTT.

V and J are TRBV20-1 and TRBJ2-7; possible D gene TRBD2, 6 bases. CDR1 and CDR2 from the germline V gene are DFQATT and SNEGSKA (reference sequence). V gave up 3 bases and J gave up 1 base, with 13 bases separating them. The length of the CDR3 is 14 residues. Here the CDR3 DNA reads TGCAGTGCTAGTGATACCGGGACTTCCTACGAGCAGTACTTC. The encoded protein is CSASDTGTSYEQYF.

This clonotype was counted at least ten times. This rearrangement joins TRBV5-6 to TRBJ2-4; 7 bases line up with TRBD1. The trim removed 3 bases at V and 3 bases at J, leaving 9 bases unmatched. The CDR3 consists of 16 residues. Germline V CDR1 and CDR2: SGHDT, YYEEEE. The CDR3 loop reads CASSSTGSYGKNIQYF. CDR3 coding DNA: TGTGCCAGCAGCTCGACAGGGTCTTACGGCAAAAACATTCAGTACTTC.

The genes are TRBV25-1 and TRBJ1-1; TRBD1 matches 7 bases. There are 16 residues in the CDR3. Germline CDR1 and CDR2: MGHDK and SYGVNS. Trimming at V came to 10 bases and at J to 1 base, leaving 15 bases not matched to a gene. This CDR3 reads CATVTMNRGRNTEAFF. CDR3 bases: TGTGCCACCGTAACCATGAACAGGGGCCGGAACACTGAAGCTTTCTTT.

This clonotype has a handful of counts. V is TRBV5-6 and J is TRBJ2-6; no reliable D call. The CDR3 spans 16 residues. CDR1 is SGHDT, CDR2 YYEEEE, per germline. Trimming took off 4 bases at V and 0 bases at J, with 11 bases between the two ends. The CDR3 reads CASSLNGNSGANVLTF. In nucleotides, the CDR3 is TGTGCCAGCAGCCTTAACGGAAACTCTGGGGCCAACGTCCTGACTTTC.

The chain joins TRBV4-3 to TRBJ1-2; D ambiguous. Trimming shortened V by 0 bases and J by 4 bases, and 6 bases separated the two germline ends. CDR1 is LGHNA, CDR2 YSLEER, per germline. The CDR3 sequence is 13 residues long. The CDR3 here is CASSQDAGYGYTF. The CDR3, as DNA: TGCGCCAGCAGCCAAGATGCAGGCTATGGCTACACCTTC.

The rearrangement links TRBV6-2 or TRBV6-3 to TRBJ2-3; D is uncertain. This CDR3 region has 17 residues. Looked up from germline, CDR1 is MNHEY and CDR2 is SVGEGT. V was pared by 2 bases and J by 4 bases, with 19 bases between. CDR3 amino acids: CASSYGPKGSMADTQYF. In nucleotides, the CDR3 is TGTGCCAGCAGTTACGGCCCCAAGGGTAGTATGGCAGATACGCAGTATTTT.